These 6 T cell receptor beta chains came from one sample sequenced in a study of T cell repertoires in cytomegalovirus infection. In TCRdb, the reads were re-called with MiXCR into one record per CDR3 protein. The sample yields 250,000 or so distinct CDR3 sequences, over 15% seen once. Sequenced input: CD8+ T cells from PBMCs. Source of these receptors: a human donor in good health (CMV status not recorded). Some clones in this sample may be carry-over from other donors' samples.

The V gene is TRBV27, the J gene TRBJ2-5; no clear D gene. CDR1 MNHEY and CDR2 SMNVEV come from the germline V gene (reference sequence). Trimming removed 0 bases at V and 5 bases at J, with 13 bases between. The CDR3 contains 15 residues. CDR3 bases: TGTGCCAGCAGTTTATCGTCAAGCCCCGCGGAGACCCAGTACTTC. Protein product: CASSLSSSPAETQYF.

This clonotype was seen a handful of times. V is TRBV2 and J is TRBJ1-5, with D maybe TRBD1 (5 bases). Germline values: CDR1 SNHLY, CDR2 FYNNEI. The V end lost 6 bases, the J end lost 3 bases, and 21 bases lay between the germline ends. The CDR3 totals 17 residues. CDR3 sequence (DNA): TGTGCCAGCAGGATGCAGGGAGTAATAATAGACAATCAGCCCCAGCATTTT. It codes for CASRMQGVIIDNQPQHF. Full variable domain (outside the CDR3, taken from reference TRBV2 and TRBJ1-5): EPEVTQTPSHQVTQMGQEVILRCVPISNHLYFYWYRQILGQKVEFLVSFYNNEISEKSEIFDDQFSVERPDGSNFTLKIRSTKLEDSAMYFCASRMQGVIIDNQPQHFGDGTRLSIL.

A few counts support this clonotype. This rearrangement joins TRBV28 to TRBJ2-1; D is unclear. The CDR3 contains 18 residues. The V and J ends lost 4 bases and 3 bases respectively, with 22 bases between them. From germline, CDR1 is MDHEN and CDR2 SYDVKM. In DNA form, the CDR3 reads TGTGCCAGCAGTTCCCTCAGCCAGGTCCCCTCCTACTACAATGAGCAGTTCTTC. It encodes CASSSLSQVPSYYNEQFF.

This clonotype has ten or more counts. The genes are TRBV11-1 and TRBJ2-1, with D hard to call. Deletions cut 1 base from V and 6 bases from J, with 7 bases between. CDR3 length: 13 residues. Germline values: CDR1 SGHAT, CDR2 FQDESV (reference sequence). The CDR3: CASSLESFNEQFF. CDR3 nucleotide sequence: TGTGCCAGCAGCTTAGAAAGCTTCAATGAGCAGTTCTTC.

The table lists this clonotype with many counts. This rearrangement joins TRBV14 to TRBJ2-7; TRBD1 agrees at 10 bases. Trimming removed 0 bases from V and 12 bases from J; junction bases left unmatched: 5. CDR1 and CDR2 from the germline V gene are SGHDN and FVKESK. The CDR3 has 13 amino acids. The CDR3: CASSQEYGTGAYF. CDR3 nucleotide sequence: TGTGCCAGCAGCCAAGAATACGGGACAGGGGCGTACTTC.

This chain connects TRBV6-2 or TRBV6-3 to TRBJ2-3; D possibly matches TRBD1 or TRBD2 (5 bases each). V was pared by 4 bases and J by 7 bases, with 15 bases between. CDR3 length: 14 amino acids. Germline values: CDR1 MNHEY, CDR2 SVGEGT. The CDR3 reads CASSSWWDEYTQYF. CDR3 in DNA: TGTGCCAGCAGTTCCTGGTGGGACGAATATACGCAGTATTTT.